This TCR beta chain was identified during a study of CD8+CD57+ T cells in acquired aplastic anemia (dated by TCRdb to the late 2010s). Describing the broader study: On average, sorted CD4+ and CD8+ cells yielded 3.2 ug of extracted DNA, with a range of about 0.19 to 30 ug. Healthy donor samples averaged about 9.9 million reads for CD4+ and under 14 million for CD8+ cells. Study-wide conclusions, independent of this receptor: Twenty-nine CD8+ CDR3 sequences were shared between patients and controls but appeared highly expressed in patients and within their immunodominant clones. Patients and healthy controls showed no significant difference in CD8+ Simpson's diversity (P=0.060).

The study deep-sequenced TCR repertoires of sorted CD4+ and CD8+ blood T cells from severe aplastic anemia patients and healthy subjects. Ficoll-Paque density gradient centrifugation was used to isolate peripheral blood mononuclear cells. CD4+ and CD8+ T cells were sorted by FACS or magnetic beads before DNA extraction. Turning to this clonotype: The antigen it recognizes is unknown. Within one base of it there is no much larger clone, and no base qualities were kept.

The CDR3 has 15 amino acids, counting the end cysteine and phenylalanine. Of all the DNA, just the CDR3 is kept, 45 bases in frame from base 1. Cut back by 4 bases and 6 bases, the V and J ends lie 16 bases apart. The CDR1 and CDR2 encoded by the germline V gene (reference sequence) are LNHDA and SQIVND. Genomic DNA served as template for TCR beta VDJ combination and CDR3 sequence profiling. TCR repertoire sequencing was run on an Illumina HiSeq 2000. Processing in the source paper ran as follows. TRBV/TRBJ rearrangement plots, CDR3 size and DJ length profiles, and Simpson's diversity index were used to evaluate the repertoires. The immunodominant clone was defined as the most abundant DNA sequence in deep sequencing data. CDR3 amino acid sequences were screened for sharing across subjects and were compared with published repertoires and the VDJdb database. The public reads were run again by TCRdb, first through fastp at Q25 and then through MiXCR, and only productive beta chains were kept. Each entry merges the rows of one CDR3 protein and shows their most common DNA and genes. The V and J calls reflect TCRdb's pipeline rather than the authors' work. For this sample there are about 200,000 distinct CDR3 sequences; about 37% appear just once. Of the sample, roughly 1.1% is held by the ten largest clones.

The sequence was obtained from a human donor in good health, serving as a control. Recombination linked TRBV19 to TRBJ1-5, and the D gene may be TRBD1, 6 bases matching. Sequencing used sorted CD4+, CD8+, or CD8+CD57+ T cells (not recorded which) from PBMCs. The CDR3: CASSRGLGVGQPQHF. The nucleotide sequence is TGTGCCAGTAGTAGGGGGCTGGGGGTAGGTCAGCCCCAGCATTTT.